This TCR beta chain was sequenced in a study of cytomegalovirus exposure and HLA in healthy donors. Study-level information: The Caucasian-associated ancestry cluster held roughly 84% of some 420 genotyped donors. General observations from the study: Presence/absence results assume similar sequencing depth per donor, which may not hold. Previous analysis showed most TCR beta V segments were productive about 90% or about 30% of the time.

With 60 Vbeta and 13 Jbeta primers, the PCR was carried out. Measured with immunoSEQ multiplex PCR; TCRdb has only the in-frame clones, and not every one. The table has some 150,000 clones, 79% seen once. On this clone itself: Antigen: not known.

This TCR was sampled from a man aged 50 to 59 in good health and CMV-seropositive. Sequencing was carried out using PBMCs.

The CDR3 DNA reads as TGTGCCAGCAGTCGCAGAGGGGTAGCGGGACTTCGACCCACCGGGGAGCTGTTTTTT. Translating it yields CASSRRGVAGLRPTGELFF. The rearrangement joins TRBV27 to TRBJ2-2; 8 bases map to TRBD2. The CDR3 consists of 19 residues. V dropped 5 bases and J dropped 4; count of bases not matched to a gene: 18. Germline V gene sequence: CDR1 MNHEY, CDR2 SMNVEV (reference sequence).